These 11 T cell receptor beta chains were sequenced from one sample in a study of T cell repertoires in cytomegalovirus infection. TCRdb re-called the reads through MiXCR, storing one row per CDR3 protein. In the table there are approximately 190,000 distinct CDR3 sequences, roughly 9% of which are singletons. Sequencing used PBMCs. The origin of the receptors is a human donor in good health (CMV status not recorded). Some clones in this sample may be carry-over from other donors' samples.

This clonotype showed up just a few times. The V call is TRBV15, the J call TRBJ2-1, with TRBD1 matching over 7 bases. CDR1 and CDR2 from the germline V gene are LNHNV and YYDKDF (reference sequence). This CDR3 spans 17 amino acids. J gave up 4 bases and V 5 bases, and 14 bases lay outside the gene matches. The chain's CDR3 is CATSGSKGQVGYNEQFF. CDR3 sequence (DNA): TGTGCCACCAGCGGCTCAAAAGGACAGGTGGGATACAATGAGCAGTTCTTC.

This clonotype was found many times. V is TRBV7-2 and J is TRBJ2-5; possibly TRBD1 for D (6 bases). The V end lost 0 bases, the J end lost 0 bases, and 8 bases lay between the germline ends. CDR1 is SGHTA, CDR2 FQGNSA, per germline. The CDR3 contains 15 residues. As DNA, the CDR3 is TGTGCCAGCAGCTTAGCTAGGGGGTACCAAGAGACCCAGTACTTC. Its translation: CASSLARGYQETQYF.

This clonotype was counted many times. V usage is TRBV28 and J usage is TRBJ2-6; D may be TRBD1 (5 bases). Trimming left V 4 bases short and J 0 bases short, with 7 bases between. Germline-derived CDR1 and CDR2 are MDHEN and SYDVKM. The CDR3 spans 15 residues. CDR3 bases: TGTGCCAGCAGTTCGACAGCCTCTGGGGCCAACGTCCTGACTTTC. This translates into CASSSTASGANVLTF. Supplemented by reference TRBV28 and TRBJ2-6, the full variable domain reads DVKVTQSSRYLVKRTGEKVFLECVQDMDHENMFWYRQDPGLGLRLIYFSYDVKMKEKGDIPEGYSVSREKKERFSLILESASTNQTSMYLCASSSTASGANVLTFGAGSRLTVL.

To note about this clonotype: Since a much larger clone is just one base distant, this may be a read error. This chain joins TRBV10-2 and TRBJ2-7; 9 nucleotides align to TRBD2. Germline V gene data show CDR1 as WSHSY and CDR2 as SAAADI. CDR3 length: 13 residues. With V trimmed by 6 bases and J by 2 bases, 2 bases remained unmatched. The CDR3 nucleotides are TGCGCCAGCAGAATAGCGGGGGCCTACGAGCAGTACTTC. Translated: CASRIAGAYEQYF.

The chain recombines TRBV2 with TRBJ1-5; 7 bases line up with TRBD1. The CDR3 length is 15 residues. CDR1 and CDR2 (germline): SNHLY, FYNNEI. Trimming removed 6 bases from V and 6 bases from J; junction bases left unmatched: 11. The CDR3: CASRKEGQYFQPQHF. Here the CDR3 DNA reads TGTGCCAGCAGAAAGGAGGGACAGTATTTTCAGCCCCAGCATTTT. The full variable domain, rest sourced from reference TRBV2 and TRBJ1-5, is EPEVTQTPSHQVTQMGQEVILRCVPISNHLYFYWYRQILGQKVEFLVSFYNNEISEKSEIFDDQFSVERPDGSNFTLKIRSTKLEDSAMYFCASRKEGQYFQPQHFGDGTRLSIL.

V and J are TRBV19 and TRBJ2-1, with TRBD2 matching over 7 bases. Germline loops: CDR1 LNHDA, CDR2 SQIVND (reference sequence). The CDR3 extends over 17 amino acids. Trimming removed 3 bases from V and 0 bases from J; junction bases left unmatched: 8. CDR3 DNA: TGTGCCAGTAGTATCGCTCCCCGCGGGAGCTCCTACAATGAGCAGTTCTTC. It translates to CASSIAPRGSSYNEQFF.

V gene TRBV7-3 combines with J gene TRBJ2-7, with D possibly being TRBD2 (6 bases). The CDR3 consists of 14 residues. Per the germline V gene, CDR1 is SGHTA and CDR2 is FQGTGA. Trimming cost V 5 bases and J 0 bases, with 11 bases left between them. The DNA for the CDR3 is TGTGCCAGCAGCGCGACTAGTTACTCCTACGAGCAGTACTTC. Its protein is CASSATSYSYEQYF.

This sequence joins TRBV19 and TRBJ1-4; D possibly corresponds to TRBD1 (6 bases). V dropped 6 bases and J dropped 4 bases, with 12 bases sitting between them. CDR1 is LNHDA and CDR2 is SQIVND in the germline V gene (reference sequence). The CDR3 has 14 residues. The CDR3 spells CASRATGLNEKLFF. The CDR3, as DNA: TGTGCCAGTAGAGCGACAGGACTTAATGAAAAACTGTTTTTT.

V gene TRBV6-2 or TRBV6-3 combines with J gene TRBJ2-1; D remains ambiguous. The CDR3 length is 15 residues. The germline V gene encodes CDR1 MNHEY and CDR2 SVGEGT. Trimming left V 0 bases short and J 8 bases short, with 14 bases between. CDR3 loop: CASSYSSIGSYEQFF. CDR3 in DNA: TGTGCCAGCAGTTACTCGAGTATTGGGTCTTATGAGCAGTTCTTC.

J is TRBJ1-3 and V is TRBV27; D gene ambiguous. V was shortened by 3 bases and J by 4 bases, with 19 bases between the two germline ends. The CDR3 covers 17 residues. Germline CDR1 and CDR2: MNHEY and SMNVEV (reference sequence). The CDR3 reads CASSLRRDPGPGNTIYF. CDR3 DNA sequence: TGTGCCAGCAGTTTGCGGAGAGATCCCGGACCAGGAAACACCATATATTTT.

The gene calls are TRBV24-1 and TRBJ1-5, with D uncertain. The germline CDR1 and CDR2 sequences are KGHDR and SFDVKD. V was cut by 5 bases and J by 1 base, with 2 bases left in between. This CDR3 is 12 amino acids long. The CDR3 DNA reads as TGTGCCACCAGTGCGAGCAATCAGCCCCAGCATTTT. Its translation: CATSASNQPQHF.